This T cell receptor beta chain came from a study of T cell changes during pregnancy in multiple sclerosis. Produced via immunoSEQ multiplex PCR; TCRdb's table is partial and in-frame only. The sample lists approximately 62,000 clones, about 92% seen once, with 3% to 4.5% in the top ten. The CDR3 totals 15 residues. Trimming at V came to 4 bases and at J to 6 bases, leaving 6 bases not matched to a gene. Germline CDR1 reads SGDLS; CDR2 reads YYNGEE. The sequenced sample was CD8+ T cells from peripheral blood mononuclear cells, obtained in the second trimester of pregnancy. The V gene is TRBV9, the J gene TRBJ2-2, with 10 bases fitting TRBD1. The clonotype was recovered from a female donor with multiple sclerosis, enrolled in a pregnancy study. CDR3 nucleotide sequence: TGTGCCAGCAGCCAGCATGGACAGGGGGCCGGGGAGCTGTTTTTT. This translates into CASSQHGQGAGELFF.